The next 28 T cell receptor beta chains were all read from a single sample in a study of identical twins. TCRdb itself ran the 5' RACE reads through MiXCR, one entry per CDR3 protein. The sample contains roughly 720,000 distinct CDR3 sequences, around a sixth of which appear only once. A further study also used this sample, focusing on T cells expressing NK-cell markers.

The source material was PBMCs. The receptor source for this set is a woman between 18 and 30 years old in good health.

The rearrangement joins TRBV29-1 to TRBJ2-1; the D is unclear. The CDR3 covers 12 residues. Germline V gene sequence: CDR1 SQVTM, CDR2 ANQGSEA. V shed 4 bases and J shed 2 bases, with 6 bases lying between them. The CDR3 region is CSVGVPYNEQFF. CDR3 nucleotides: TGCAGCGTTGGAGTGCCCTACAATGAGCAGTTCTTC.

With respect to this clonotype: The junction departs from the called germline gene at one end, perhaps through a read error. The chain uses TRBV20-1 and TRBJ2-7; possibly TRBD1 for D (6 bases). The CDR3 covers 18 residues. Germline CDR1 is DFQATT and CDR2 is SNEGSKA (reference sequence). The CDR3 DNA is TGCTGTGCTAGAGATCAAGTATATTTGACAGGACGCCCCTACGAGCAGTACTTC. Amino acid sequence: CCARDQVYLTGRPYEQYF.

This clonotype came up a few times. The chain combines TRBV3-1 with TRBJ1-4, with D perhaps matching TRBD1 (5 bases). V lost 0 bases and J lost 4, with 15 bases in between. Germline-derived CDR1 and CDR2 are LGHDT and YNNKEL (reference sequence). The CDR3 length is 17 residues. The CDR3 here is CASSQEILGTGNEKLFF. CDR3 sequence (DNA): TGTGCCAGCAGCCAAGAAATACTAGGGACGGGTAATGAAAAACTGTTTTTT.

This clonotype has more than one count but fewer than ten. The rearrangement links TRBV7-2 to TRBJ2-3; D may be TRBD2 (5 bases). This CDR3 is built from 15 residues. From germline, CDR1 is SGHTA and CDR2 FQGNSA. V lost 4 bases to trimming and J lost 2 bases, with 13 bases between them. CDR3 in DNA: TGTGCCAGCAGCTCCGGACTGTACTCCACAGATACGCAGTATTTT. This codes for CASSSGLYSTDTQYF.

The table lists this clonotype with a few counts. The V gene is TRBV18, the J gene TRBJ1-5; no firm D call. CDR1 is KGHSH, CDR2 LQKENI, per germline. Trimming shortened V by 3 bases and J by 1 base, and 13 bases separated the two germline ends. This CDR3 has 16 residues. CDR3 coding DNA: TGTGCCAGCTCACCTGATAGGGTTGCCAGCAATCAGCCCCAGCATTTT. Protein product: CASSPDRVASNQPQHF.

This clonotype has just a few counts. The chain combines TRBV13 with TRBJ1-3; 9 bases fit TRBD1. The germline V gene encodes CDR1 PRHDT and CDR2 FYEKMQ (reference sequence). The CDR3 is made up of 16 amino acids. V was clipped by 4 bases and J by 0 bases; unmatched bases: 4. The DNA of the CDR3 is TGTGCCAGCAGCTGGGGACAGGGAGACTCTGGAAACACCATATATTTT. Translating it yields CASSWGQGDSGNTIYF. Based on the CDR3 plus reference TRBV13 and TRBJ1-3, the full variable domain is AAGVIQSPRHLIKEKRETATLKCYPIPRHDTVYWYQQGPGQDPQFLISFYEKMQSDKGSIPDRFSAQQFSDYHSELNMSSLELGDSALYFCASSWGQGDSGNTIYFGEGSWLTVV.

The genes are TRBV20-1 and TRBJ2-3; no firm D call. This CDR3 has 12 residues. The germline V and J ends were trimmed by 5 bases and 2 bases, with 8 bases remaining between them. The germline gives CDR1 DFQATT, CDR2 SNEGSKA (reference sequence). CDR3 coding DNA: TGCAGTGCTGCAATGTACACAGATACGCAGTATTTT. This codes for CSAAMYTDTQYF.

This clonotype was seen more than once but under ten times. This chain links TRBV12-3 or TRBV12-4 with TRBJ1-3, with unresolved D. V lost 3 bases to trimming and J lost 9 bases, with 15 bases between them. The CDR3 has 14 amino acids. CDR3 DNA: TGTGCCAGCAGTTTCCGACGCCCCTCAGGCACCATATATTTT. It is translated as CASSFRRPSGTIYF.

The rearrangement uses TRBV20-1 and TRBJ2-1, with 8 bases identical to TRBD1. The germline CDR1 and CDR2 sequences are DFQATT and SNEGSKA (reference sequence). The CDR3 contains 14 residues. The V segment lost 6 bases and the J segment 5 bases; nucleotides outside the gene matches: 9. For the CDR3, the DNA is TGCAGTGCCGGGGACAGGTTGGGCCACAATGAGCAGTTCTTC. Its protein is CSAGDRLGHNEQFF.

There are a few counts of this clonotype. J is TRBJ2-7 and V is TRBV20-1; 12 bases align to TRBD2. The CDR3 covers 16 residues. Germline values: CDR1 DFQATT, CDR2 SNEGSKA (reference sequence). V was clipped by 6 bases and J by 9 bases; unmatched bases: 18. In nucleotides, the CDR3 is TGCAGTGCCCGAGGGGCAAAACTAGCGGGAGGACGGAGGCAGTACTTC. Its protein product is CSARGAKLAGGRRQYF.

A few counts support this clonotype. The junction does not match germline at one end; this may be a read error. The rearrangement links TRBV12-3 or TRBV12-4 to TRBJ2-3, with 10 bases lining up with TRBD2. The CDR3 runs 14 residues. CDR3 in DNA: TGTGCCAGCAGTCTAGCGGGAGTTCGATATACGCAGTATTTT. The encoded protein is CASSLAGVRYTQYF.

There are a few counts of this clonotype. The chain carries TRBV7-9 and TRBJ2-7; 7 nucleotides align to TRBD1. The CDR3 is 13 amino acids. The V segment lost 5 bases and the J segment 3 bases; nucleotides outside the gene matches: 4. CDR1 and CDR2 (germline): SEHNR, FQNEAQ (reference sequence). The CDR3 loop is CASSTDRVYEQYF. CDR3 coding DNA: TGTGCCAGCAGCACAGACAGGGTCTACGAGCAGTACTTC.

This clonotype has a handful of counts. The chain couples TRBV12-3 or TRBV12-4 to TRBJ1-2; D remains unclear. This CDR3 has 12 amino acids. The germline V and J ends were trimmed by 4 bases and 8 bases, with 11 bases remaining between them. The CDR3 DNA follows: TGTGCCAGCAGTTCGGTCGGTAGGGGCTACACCTTC. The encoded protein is CASSSVGRGYTF.

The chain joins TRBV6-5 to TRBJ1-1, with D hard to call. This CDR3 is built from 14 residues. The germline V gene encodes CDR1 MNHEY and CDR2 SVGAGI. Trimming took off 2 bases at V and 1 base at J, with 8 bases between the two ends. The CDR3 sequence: CASSYGERNTEAFF. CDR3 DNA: TGTGCCAGCAGTTACGGGGAAAGGAACACTGAAGCTTTCTTT.

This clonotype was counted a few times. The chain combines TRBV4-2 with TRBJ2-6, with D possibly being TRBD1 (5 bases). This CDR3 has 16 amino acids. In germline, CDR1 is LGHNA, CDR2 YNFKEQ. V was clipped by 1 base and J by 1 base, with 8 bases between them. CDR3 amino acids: CASSQAQGSGANVLTF. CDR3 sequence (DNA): TGTGCCAGCAGCCAAGCGCAGGGATCTGGGGCCAACGTCCTGACTTTC.

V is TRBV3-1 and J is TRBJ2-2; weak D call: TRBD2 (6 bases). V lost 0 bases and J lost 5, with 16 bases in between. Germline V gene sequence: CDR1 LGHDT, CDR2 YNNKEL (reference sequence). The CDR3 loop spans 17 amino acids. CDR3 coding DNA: TGTGCCAGCAGCCAAGATCGGCCCGGGGACTTAACCGGGGAGCTGTTTTTT. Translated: CASSQDRPGDLTGELFF.

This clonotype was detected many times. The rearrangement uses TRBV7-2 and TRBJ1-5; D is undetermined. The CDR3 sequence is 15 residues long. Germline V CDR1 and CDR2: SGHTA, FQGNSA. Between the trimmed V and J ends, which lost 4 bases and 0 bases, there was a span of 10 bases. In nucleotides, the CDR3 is TGTGCCAGCAGCTCTTGGGCCGTTAGCAATCAGCCCCAGCATTTT. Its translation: CASSSWAVSNQPQHF.

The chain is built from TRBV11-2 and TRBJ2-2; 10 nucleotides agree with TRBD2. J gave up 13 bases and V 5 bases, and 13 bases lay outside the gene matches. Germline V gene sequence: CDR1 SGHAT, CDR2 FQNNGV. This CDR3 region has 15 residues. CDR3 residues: CASSPGLAVLGWLFF. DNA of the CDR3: TGTGCCAGCAGCCCCGGACTAGCGGTTCTGGGTTGGCTGTTTTTT.

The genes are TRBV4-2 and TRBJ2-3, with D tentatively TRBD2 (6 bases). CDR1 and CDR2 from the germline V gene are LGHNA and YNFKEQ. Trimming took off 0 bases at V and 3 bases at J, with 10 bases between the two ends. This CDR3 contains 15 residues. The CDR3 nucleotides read TGTGCCAGCAGCCAAGATACGGGAGCGACAGATACGCAGTATTTT. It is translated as CASSQDTGATDTQYF.

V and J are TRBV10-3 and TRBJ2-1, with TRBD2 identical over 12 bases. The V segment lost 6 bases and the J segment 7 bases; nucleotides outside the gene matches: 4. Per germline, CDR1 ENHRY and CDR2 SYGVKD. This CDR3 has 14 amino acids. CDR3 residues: CAISGLAGWNEQFF. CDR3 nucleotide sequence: TGTGCCATCAGCGGACTAGCGGGATGGAATGAGCAGTTCTTC.

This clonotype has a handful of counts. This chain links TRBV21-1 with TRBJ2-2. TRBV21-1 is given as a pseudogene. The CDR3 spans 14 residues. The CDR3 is CASSTGTVTGELFF. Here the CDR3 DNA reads TGTGCCAGCAGCACAGGGACGGTCACCGGGGAGCTGTTTTTT.

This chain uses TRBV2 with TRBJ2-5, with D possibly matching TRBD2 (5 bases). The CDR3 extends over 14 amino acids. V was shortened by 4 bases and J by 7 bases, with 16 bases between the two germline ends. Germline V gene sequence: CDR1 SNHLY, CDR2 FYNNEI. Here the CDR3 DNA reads TGTGCCAGCAGTGCGGGATCCCACCCAGGGACCCAGTACTTC. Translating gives CASSAGSHPGTQYF.

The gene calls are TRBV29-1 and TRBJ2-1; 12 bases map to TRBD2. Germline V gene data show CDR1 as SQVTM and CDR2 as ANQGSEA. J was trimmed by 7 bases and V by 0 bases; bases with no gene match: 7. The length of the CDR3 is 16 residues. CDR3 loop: CSVEDLAGGLGNEQFF. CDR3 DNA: TGCAGCGTTGAAGATCTAGCGGGAGGGCTCGGAAATGAGCAGTTCTTC.

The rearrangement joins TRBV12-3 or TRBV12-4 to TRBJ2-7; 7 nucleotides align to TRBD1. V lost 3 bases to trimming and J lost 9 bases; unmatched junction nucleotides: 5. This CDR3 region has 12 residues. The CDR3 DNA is TGTGCCAGCAGTTTCGGGACAGATGGGCAGTACTTC. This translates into CASSFGTDGQYF.

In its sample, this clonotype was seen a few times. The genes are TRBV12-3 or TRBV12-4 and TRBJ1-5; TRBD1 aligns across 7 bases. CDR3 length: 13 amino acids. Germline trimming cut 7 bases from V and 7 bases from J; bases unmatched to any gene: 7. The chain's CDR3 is CASTQTGFQPQHF. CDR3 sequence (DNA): TGTGCCAGCACCCAGACAGGGTTCCAGCCCCAGCATTTT.

CDR3 nucleotides: TGTGCCAGCAGCTCACGGACTAGCGGGGTGACTCGGCAGTTCTTC. This gives the protein CASSSRTSGVTRQFF. The chain carries TRBV7-2 and TRBJ2-1; 12 positions match TRBD2. The V gene end was trimmed by 4 bases and the J gene end by 12 bases; junction bases not matched to a gene: 10. In germline, CDR1 is SGHTA, CDR2 FQGNSA. The CDR3 totals 15 residues.

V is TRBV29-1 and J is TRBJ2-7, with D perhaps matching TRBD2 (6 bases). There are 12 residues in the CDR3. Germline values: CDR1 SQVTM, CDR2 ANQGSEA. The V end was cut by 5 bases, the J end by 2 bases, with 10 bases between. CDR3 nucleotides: TGCAGCGTTAGCGGAGGGCCCTACGAGCAGTACTTC. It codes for CSVSGGPYEQYF.

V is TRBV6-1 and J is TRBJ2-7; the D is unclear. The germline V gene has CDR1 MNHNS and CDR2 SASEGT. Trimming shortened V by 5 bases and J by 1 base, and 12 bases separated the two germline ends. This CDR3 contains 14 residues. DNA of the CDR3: TGTGCCAGCAGTAATAAGCCTGGGTCCTACGAGCAGTACTTC. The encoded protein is CASSNKPGSYEQYF.